These 28 T cell receptor beta chains were sequenced from one sample in a study of early T cells in non-severe SARS-CoV-2 infection. MiXCR was run by TCRdb on the 5' RACE reads, yielding one entry per CDR3 protein. The data contain about 49,000 distinct CDR3 sequences, 5.5% to 6.5% of them singletons. The sample in question was whole blood, obtained at baseline. The receptors come from an adult who was a healthcare worker with PCR-confirmed SARS-CoV-2 infection or an uninfected control (not recorded which).

Many counts were recorded for this clonotype. V and J are TRBV30 and TRBJ1-2; TRBD1 matches 8 bases. With 2 bases clipped from V and 2 bases from J, the junction kept 4 bases outside the gene matches. There are 14 residues in the CDR3. The germline CDR1 and CDR2 sequences are GTSNPN and SVGIG (reference sequence). The CDR3 nucleotides are TGTGCCTGGAGTAGGACAGGGATCAACTATGGCTACACCTTC. As protein: CAWSRTGINYGYTF.

The chain recombines TRBV20-1 with TRBJ2-5; D unresolved. The CDR3 loop spans 11 amino acids. V was trimmed by 3 bases and J by 4 bases, leaving 6 bases between them. Germline CDR1 reads DFQATT; CDR2 reads SNEGSKA (reference sequence). DNA of the CDR3: TGCAGTGCTAGGATCGGAGAGACCCAGTACTTC. Its protein product is CSARIGETQYF.

The genes are TRBV15 and TRBJ1-2; D is unresolved. Looked up from germline, CDR1 is LNHNV and CDR2 is YYDKDF (reference sequence). CDR3 size: 15 residues. Between the trimmed V and J ends, which lost 0 bases and 4 bases, there was a span of 12 bases. CDR3: CATSRDRLETYGYTF. Written as DNA, the CDR3 is TGTGCCACCAGCAGAGACCGTCTCGAGACCTATGGCTACACCTTC.

This clonotype was seen repeatedly, ten times or more. The V call is TRBV6-5, the J call TRBJ2-7, with 7 bases aligning to TRBD2. The J segment lost 3 bases and the V segment lost 5 bases, leaving 13 bases of the junction unmatched. The CDR3 loop spans 16 amino acids. Looked up from germline, CDR1 is MNHEY and CDR2 is SVGAGI. DNA for the CDR3: TGTGCCAGCAGTCGACTTGGGCGGGAGAACAACTACGAGCAGTACTTC. It translates to CASSRLGRENNYEQYF.

This clonotype was seen more than once but under ten times. V gene TRBV12-3 or TRBV12-4 combines with J gene TRBJ1-2; the D gene is possibly TRBD1 (5 bases). V lost 4 bases and J 5 bases, leaving 14 bases between the germline ends. The CDR3 consists of 14 residues. In DNA form, the CDR3 reads TGTGCCAGCAGTTCCCAGGGCGATTCATATGGCTACACCTTC. It yields the protein CASSSQGDSYGYTF.

A few counts support this clonotype. The chain recombines TRBV6-5 with TRBJ2-5, with 13 nucleotides matching TRBD2. CDR1 and CDR2 from the germline V gene are MNHEY and SVGAGI. The ends lost 6 bases at V and 3 bases at J; junction bases unmatched: 7. The CDR3 covers 16 residues. The CDR3 DNA reads as TGTGCCAGCAGCCAACTAGCGGGGGGGCGGGAAGAGACCCAGTACTTC. Encoded protein: CASSQLAGGREETQYF.

V gene TRBV7-2 combines with J gene TRBJ2-4; TRBD2 aligns across 10 bases. There are 16 residues in the CDR3. CDR1 is SGHTA and CDR2 is FQGNSA in the germline V gene. Unmatched junction bases numbered 5, after V lost 1 base and J lost 5 bases. The CDR3 coding sequence is TGTGCCAGCAGCTTAGGCCCTAGCGGGAGCCAAAACATTCAGTACTTC. This encodes CASSLGPSGSQNIQYF.

The V and J genes are TRBV5-1 and TRBJ1-2; 9 nucleotides match TRBD1. After removal of 0 bases from V and 8 bases from J, the junction contained 8 bases not matched to a gene. CDR3 length: 15 residues. Germline V gene data show CDR1 as SGHRS and CDR2 as YFSETQ. CDR3 sequence (DNA): TGCGCCAGCAGCTTGGCGGGTATGGGACAGGGAGGCTACACCTTC. Encoded protein: CASSLAGMGQGGYTF.

For the CDR3, the DNA is TGTGCCAGCAGTATGTCGACAGGGGATGGCTACACCTTC. As protein: CASSMSTGDGYTF. The chain employs TRBV27 and TRBJ1-2; 8 bases fit TRBD1. Unmatched junction bases numbered 5, after V lost 5 bases and J lost 6 bases. Germline CDR1 and CDR2: MNHEY and SMNVEV (reference sequence). The CDR3 length is 13 residues.

With respect to this clonotype: This may arise from a read error, as a much more abundant clone is one base away. The CDR3 coding sequence is TGCAGTGCTAGAGACGTAGAAGGACCAACCTACGAGCAGAACTTC. Protein: CSARDVEGPTYEQNF. The chain is built from TRBV20-1 and TRBJ2-7; D unresolved. CDR3 length: 15 residues. The germline CDR1 and CDR2 sequences are DFQATT and SNEGSKA (reference sequence).

This clonotype was detected many times. The V call is TRBV7-9, the J call TRBJ1-1; D uncertain. V lost 1 base and J 4 bases, leaving 7 bases between the germline ends. This CDR3 has 13 amino acids. Germline V gene lookup returns CDR1 SEHNR and CDR2 FQNEAQ (reference sequence). This CDR3 reads CASSLGGSTEAFF. In nucleotides, the CDR3 is TGTGCCAGCAGCTTAGGCGGGAGCACTGAAGCTTTCTTT.

V and J are TRBV7-2 and TRBJ1-5; D remains ambiguous. Trimming removed 4 bases at V and 2 bases at J, with 15 bases between. Germline V gene data show CDR1 as SGHTA and CDR2 as FQGNSA. CDR3 size: 16 residues. CDR3 region: CASSSSGLLGNQPQHF. The CDR3 DNA reads as TGTGCCAGCAGCTCCTCTGGACTGCTGGGCAATCAGCCCCAGCATTTT.

This clonotype occurred a few times. The chain uses TRBV19 and TRBJ2-1, with D uncertain. This CDR3 spans 12 amino acids. V was pared by 3 bases and J by 9 bases, with 9 bases between. Per the germline V gene, CDR1 is LNHDA and CDR2 is SQIVND (reference sequence). CDR3: CASSIVDSEQFF. In nucleotides, the CDR3 is TGTGCCAGTAGTATCGTAGATAGTGAGCAGTTCTTC.

In its sample, this clonotype was seen many times. The chain couples TRBV7-2 to TRBJ1-6; TRBD1 might be the D (5 bases). Germline assignment: CDR1 SGHTA and CDR2 FQGNSA. CDR3 length equals 17 residues. The V end lost 5 bases, the J end lost 1 base, and 15 bases lay between the germline ends. The CDR3 protein is CASSPQGSGSYNSPLHF. CDR3 nucleotide sequence: TGTGCCAGCAGCCCTCAGGGTTCCGGGTCCTATAATTCACCCCTCCACTTT.

Ten or more counts support this clonotype. The genes are TRBV25-1 and TRBJ2-3; D may be TRBD1 (6 bases). The germline V gene encodes CDR1 MGHDK and CDR2 SYGVNS. This CDR3 has 16 residues. The V gene lost 4 bases and the J gene lost 3 bases, with 17 bases spanning the gap. In nucleotides, the CDR3 is TGTGCCAGCAGTGGGTTCACAGGGAAAAGGACAGATACGCAGTATTTT. Translation: CASSGFTGKRTDTQYF.

The rearrangement links TRBV4-3 to TRBJ1-3; D may be TRBD1 (5 bases). V shed 4 bases and J shed 3 bases, with 22 bases lying between them. This CDR3 comprises 18 residues. Germline V gene lookup returns CDR1 LGHNA and CDR2 YSLEER. The CDR3 DNA is TGCGCCAGCAGCCGGGAGGTACAGGAATGGGGCTATGGAAACACCATATATTTT. This translates into CASSREVQEWGYGNTIYF.

This clonotype was detected ten times or more. The chain has TRBV7-9 and TRBJ2-7; the D call may be TRBD1 or TRBD2 (5 bases each). This CDR3 has 12 residues. Trimming left V 4 bases short and J 5 bases short, with 9 bases between. Germline loops: CDR1 SEHNR, CDR2 FQNEAQ (reference sequence). CDR3 coding DNA: TGTGCCAGCAGCTCCCGGGACCACGAGCAGTACTTC. Encoded protein: CASSSRDHEQYF.

The chain combines TRBV4-2 with TRBJ2-7; D is ambiguous. The CDR3 extends over 14 amino acids. Germline-derived CDR1 and CDR2 are LGHNA and YNFKEQ. Trimming shortened V by 1 base and J by 4 bases, and 11 bases separated the two germline ends. CDR3 in amino acids: CASSQVGSMYEQYF. The CDR3 DNA follows: TGTGCCAGCAGCCAAGTCGGTAGTATGTACGAGCAGTACTTC.

The genes are TRBV10-2 and TRBJ2-5; no firm D call. Germline V gene data show CDR1 as WSHSY and CDR2 as SAAADI. The CDR3 is 12 amino acids. V was shortened by 4 bases and J by 5 bases, with 8 bases between the two germline ends. In nucleotides, the CDR3 is TGCGCCAGCAGTGGACGAGTGGAGACCCAGTACTTC. Its translation is CASSGRVETQYF.

This clonotype has just a few counts. J is TRBJ1-5 and V is TRBV24-1; TRBD1 agrees at 7 bases. Germline CDR1 KGHDR, CDR2 SFDVKD. J lost 6 bases, V lost 5 bases, and 6 bases had no gene match. The CDR3 extends over 14 amino acids. CDR3 in amino acids: CATSVQGDVQPQHF. The CDR3 DNA reads as TGTGCCACCAGTGTGCAGGGGGACGTTCAGCCCCAGCATTTT.

At least ten counts were recorded for this clonotype. This sequence joins TRBV7-2 and TRBJ1-1, with D possibly matching TRBD1 (5 bases). This CDR3 is built from 13 residues. CDR1 and CDR2 (germline): SGHTA, FQGNSA. With 0 bases removed from V and 11 bases from J, the gap between germline ends came to 13 bases. The CDR3 sequence is CASSLAFSGQAFF. The CDR3 bases are TGTGCCAGCAGCTTAGCGTTTTCGGGGCAGGCTTTCTTT.

This clonotype was counted many times. The chain couples TRBV5-1 to TRBJ2-2; tentative D call: TRBD1 (7 bases). The CDR3 length is 16 residues. Trimming pared 4 bases from V and 4 bases from J, leaving 17 bases between. Looked up from germline, CDR1 is SGHRS and CDR2 is YFSETQ. CDR3 coding DNA: TGCGCCAGCAGCCTGGGAGGATCAGGGGGCACCGGGGAGCTGTTTTTT. It yields the protein CASSLGGSGGTGELFF.

This clonotype was detected a few times. The chain is built from TRBV11-3 and TRBJ1-1; 8 bases align to TRBD1. CDR1 is SGHNT and CDR2 is YENEEA in the germline V gene. V lost 3 bases and J lost 5; bases outside the gene matches: 5. This CDR3 has 14 amino acids. CDR3 bases: TGTGCCAGCAGCTTCGGACAGGGTTGGACTGAAGCTTTCTTT. Translation: CASSFGQGWTEAFF.

The rearrangement uses TRBV12-3 or TRBV12-4 and TRBJ1-5; D not certain. This CDR3 has 18 residues. V gave up 6 bases and J gave up 0 bases, with 21 bases separating them. The CDR3 bases are TGTGCCAGCAGCTTCTCGGCCTTTGATGGGAATAGCAATCAGCCCCAGCATTTT. Its protein is CASSFSAFDGNSNQPQHF.

This clonotype showed up just a few times. The rearrangement links TRBV6-6 to TRBJ2-5, with a tentative D call TRBD1 (6 bases). The V end lost 4 bases, the J end lost 4 bases, and 10 bases lay between the germline ends. Germline-derived CDR1 and CDR2 are MNHNY and SVGAGI (reference sequence). CDR3 length: 13 amino acids. The chain's CDR3 is CASSLQGGETQYF. CDR3 DNA: TGTGCCAGCAGTTTACAGGGTGGAGAGACCCAGTACTTC.

V and J are TRBV12-3 or TRBV12-4 and TRBJ1-1; D not resolved. Trimming took off 7 bases at V and 1 base at J, with 13 bases between the two ends. The CDR3 is made up of 14 amino acids. The CDR3 reads CASTPSGTNTEAFF. Here the CDR3 DNA reads TGTGCCAGCACCCCTTCGGGTACGAACACTGAAGCTTTCTTT.

This clonotype was seen repeatedly, ten times or more. The gene calls are TRBV6-2 or TRBV6-3 and TRBJ2-7, with D hard to call. Per the germline V gene, CDR1 is MNHEY and CDR2 is SVGEGT. V dropped 0 bases and J dropped 1 base, with 10 bases sitting between them. This CDR3 contains 15 residues. CDR3 residues: CASSYSRTVSYEQYF. Written as DNA, the CDR3 is TGTGCCAGCAGTTACTCCCGTACGGTATCCTACGAGCAGTACTTC.

Many counts were recorded for this clonotype. The V and J genes are TRBV3-1 and TRBJ1-1; D uncertain. Trimming shortened V by 1 base and J by 4 bases, and 7 bases separated the two germline ends. Germline values: CDR1 LGHDT, CDR2 YNNKEL (reference sequence). This CDR3 comprises 13 residues. The CDR3 spells CASSQVLFTEAFF. The CDR3 nucleotides read TGTGCCAGCAGCCAAGTATTATTCACTGAAGCTTTCTTT. Variable domain in full (rest from reference TRBV3-1 and TRBJ1-1): DTAVSQTPKYLVTQMGNDKSIKCEQNLGHDTMYWYKQDSKKFLKIMFSYNNKELIINETVPNRFSPKSPDKAHLNLHINSLELGDSAVYFCASSQVLFTEAFFGQGTRLTVV.